This TCR beta chain was obtained from a study of blood T cell repertoires in COVID-19. For the study at large: Spain, Italy and the United States supplied samples that represented acute and convalescent COVID-19.

The CDR3 contains 15 residues. The V gene's germline CDR1 is SGHTA and CDR2 FQGNSA. V gave up 5 bases and J gave up 8 bases; unmatched junction bases: 12. The data were produced by immunoSEQ multiplex PCR, yet TCRdb's version contains in-frame clones alone and is incomplete. The table has about 160,000 clones, approximately 91% seen once. The V and J genes are TRBV7-2 and TRBJ1-3, with 7 bases identical to TRBD1. The receptor was derived from a young man with acute or convalescent COVID-19. Input material: peripheral blood. CDR3 region: CASSRGGTERYTIYF. In DNA, the CDR3 is TGTGCCAGCAGCCGGGGGGGGACAGAGAGATACACCATATATTTT.